This entry concerns a single TCR beta chain. It has no known antigen specificity. Base qualities are not at hand, and no much larger clone is one base apart. Stable Graves' hyperthyroidism was defined as the absence of progression to ophthalmopathy over 18 months of follow-up. Hyperthyroidism patients were newly diagnosed, had a disease duration of under 2 months, and were aged 18 to 65 years. Patients with uncontrolled infections, other autoimmune diseases, pregnancy or lactation were excluded. Diagnoses were established on the basis of clinical symptoms, serum thyroxine and TRAb, thyroid ultrasound, and orbital computed tomography. Ficoll-Paque density gradient centrifugation was used to isolate PBMCs from around 10 ml of fresh peripheral blood. Total RNA was extracted using Trizol reagent, and RNA quality was assessed on an Agilent 2100 Bioanalyzer. The data stem from a study of T cells in Graves' hyperthyroidism and ophthalmopathy (dated by TCRdb to the late 2010s). The study in broad terms: Peripheral blood was sampled at the time of initial diagnosis, prior to any treatment. TCR Vbeta CDR3 sequencing of approximately 140 peripheral blood samples (about 45 ophthalmopathy, about 74 hyperthyroidism and roughly 17 progressor patients) is reported in the paper. In several Graves' hyperthyroidism patients, the study also compared T-cell repertoires from thyroid tissue with T-cell repertoires from blood. Whether ophthalmopathy could be predicted prospectively was tested in an independent validation cohort made up of 18 hyperthyroidism patients plus 17 patients who later progressed to ophthalmopathy. Following sampling, methimazole starting at 30 mg daily was given to hyperthyroidism patients, and high-dose intravenous methylprednisolone was given to ophthalmopathy patients. To identify TCR V-J signatures that set the groups apart, the researchers used a discovery cohort of 95 to 100 patients, made up of around 42 with Graves' ophthalmopathy and some 56 with stable Graves' hyperthyroidism. The approximately 90 discovery patients were randomly split 7:3 into training and test sets. Overall results and qualifications from the work: Most expanded thyroid clonotypes (frequency above 0.001) were also found in blood, which suggests that blood repertoires may mirror thyroid immune responses. In cross-validation, a model built on a 13 V-J signature told ophthalmopathy apart from stable hyperthyroidism with approximately 90% sensitivity and about 81% specificity, and in testing the same model reached 80%/75%. In validation, progression to ophthalmopathy was predicted by the model with nearly 71% sensitivity and around 75% specificity, a median of around 5.9 months before onset. No statistical method was used to set the sample size in advance, and investigators knew the group allocation.

The TCR beta CDR3 regions were amplified from the RNA transcripts. The first round of RT-PCR for the TCR CDR3 was performed with the HTBI primer set and the Qiagen OneStep RT-PCR kit. A second multiplex PCR round built the libraries, followed by size selection and purification. Paired-end sequencing of the libraries was performed with 100 bp reads on an Illumina HiSeq2000. Per the authors' processing: SOAPnuke was used to process the raw data, removing reads that contained adapters or uncalled bases, had a mean Phred below 15, or lacked an exact match to the constant primer or identifier. High-quality paired reads were merged using COPE v1.2.5, and each unique nucleotide sequence was defined as a clonotype. MiTCR v1.1 was used to align clonotypes to the IMGT TRBV, TRBD and TRBJ reference segments. The analysis was restricted to V-J combinations with a frequency above 0.0001, which together covered just over 98% of the repertoires. The TCS score was defined as F50 (clonal expansion) divided by E x V (chaos), with BLOSUM62-based TCRdist calculated between CDR3 peptides within each V-J. Welch's t-statistics and random forest reduced around 520 V-J features to 13, which were used in a naive Bayes classifier (R e1071). Thyroid-blood repertoire similarity was quantified with the Morisita-Horn index. TCRdb trimmed the raw reads at Q25, called clones with MiXCR and kept productive beta chains. Each entry merges the rows of one CDR3 protein and shows their most common DNA and genes. TCRdb's processing, not the authors' own work, is the source of the V and J calls. A total of 750,000 to 900,000 distinct CDR3 sequences appear in this sample, roughly 37% of them only once. The leading ten clones occupy about 8.9% of the sample.

The CDR3 spans 13 residues, from the cysteine through the phenylalanine. This entry keeps only the CDR3 DNA: 39 bases, framed from base 1. The V and J ends are trimmed by 6 bases and 7 bases, leaving 13 bases between them. The germline V gene gives CDR1 as SNHLY and CDR2 as FYNNEI. The receptor chain draws on TRBV2 and TRBJ1-5, and the D gene may be TRBD1, 6 bases matching. The sequenced sample was blood. The clonotype originates from a man aged 18 to 30 with Graves' hyperthyroidism. The CDR3 reads CASRDRTQQPQHF. The sequenced DNA: TGTGCCAGCAGAGACAGGACCCAACAGCCCCAGCATTTT.